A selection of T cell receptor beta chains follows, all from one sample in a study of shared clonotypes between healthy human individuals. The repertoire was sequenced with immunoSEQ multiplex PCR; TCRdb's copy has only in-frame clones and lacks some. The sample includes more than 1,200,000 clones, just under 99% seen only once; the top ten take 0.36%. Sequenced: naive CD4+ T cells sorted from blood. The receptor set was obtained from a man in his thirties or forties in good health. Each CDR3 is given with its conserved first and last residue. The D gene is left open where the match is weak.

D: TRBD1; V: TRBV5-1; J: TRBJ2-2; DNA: TGCGCCAGCAGCTTGCGACAGGGCGGCACCGGGGAGCTGTTTTTT; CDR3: CASSLRQGGTGELFF
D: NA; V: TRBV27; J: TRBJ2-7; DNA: TGTGCCAGCAGTCCTCGACAGGTCTCCTACGAGCAGTACTTC; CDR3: CASSPRQVSYEQYF
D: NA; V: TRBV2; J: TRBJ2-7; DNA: TGTGCCAGCAGTGAATTAGGGTACGAGCAGTACTTC; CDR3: CASSELGYEQYF
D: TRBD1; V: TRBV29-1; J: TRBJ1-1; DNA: TGCAGCGTTCAACAGGGGTGGACTGAAGCTTTCTTT; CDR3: CSVQQGWTEAFF
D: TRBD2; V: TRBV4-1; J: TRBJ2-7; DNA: TGCGCCAGCAGCCGGACTAGCGGGACCTACGAGCAGTACTTC; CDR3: CASSRTSGTYEQYF
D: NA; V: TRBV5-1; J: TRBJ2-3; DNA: TGCGCCAGCAGCTCAGGGAGCACAGATACGCAGTATTTT; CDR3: CASSSGSTDTQYF
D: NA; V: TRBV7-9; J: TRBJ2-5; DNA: TGTGCCAGCAGCTTAGAGGGGTGGGAGACCCAGTACTTC; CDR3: CASSLEGWETQYF
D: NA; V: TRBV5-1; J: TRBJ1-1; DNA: TGCGCCAGCAGCTTGTTCCAGGGCAACACTGAAGCTTTCTTT; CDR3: CASSLFQGNTEAFF
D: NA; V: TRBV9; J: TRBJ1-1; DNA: TGTGCCAGCAGCGTAGCTCCGTTGAGGAACACTGAAGCTTTCTTT; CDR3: CASSVAPLRNTEAFF
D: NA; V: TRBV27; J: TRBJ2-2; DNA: TGTGCCAGCGGTCCTCATCCTAAGAACACCGGGGAGCTGTTTTTT; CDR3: CASGPHPKNTGELFF
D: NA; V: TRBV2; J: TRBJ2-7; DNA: TGTGCCAGCAGTGATTATTACGAGCAGTACTTC; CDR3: CASSDYYEQYF
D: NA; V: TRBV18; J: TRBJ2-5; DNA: TGTGCCAGCTCACCTTTAGGTGAGACCCAGTACTTC; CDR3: CASSPLGETQYF
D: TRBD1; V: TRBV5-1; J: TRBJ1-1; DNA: TGCGCCAGCAGCTTCGGGACAGGGGGCGGAAGTGGCACTGAAGCTTTCTTT; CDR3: CASSFGTGGGSGTEAFF
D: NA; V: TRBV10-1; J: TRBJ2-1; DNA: TGCGCCAGCAGTACCGGGACCCAGGACAATGAGCAGTTCTTC; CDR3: CASSTGTQDNEQFF
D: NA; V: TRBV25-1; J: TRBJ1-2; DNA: TGTGCCAGCAGTGAACACCCAACAGAAGAAGGCTACACCTTC; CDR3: CASSEHPTEEGYTF
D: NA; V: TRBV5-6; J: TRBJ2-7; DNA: TGTGCCAGCAGCTTGGCCGCAGACATTAGCTCCTACGAGCAGTACTTC; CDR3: CASSLAADISSYEQYF